These 25 T cell receptor beta chains originate from one sample sequenced in a study of CD4 and CD8 cells across lung adenocarcinoma regions. TCRdb reprocessed the PCR reads via MiXCR and lists one record per CDR3 protein. The table has approximately 12,000 distinct CDR3 sequences, around 50% seen once; the top ten hold 25% to 35%. The source material was CD8+ T cells from the center of a lung tumor. Receptor source: a female donor with lung adenocarcinoma. The CD4 and CD8 labels of this study may be unreliable.

This clonotype appeared many times. A read error may be the cause here, since a much bigger clone is one base away. The J gene is TRBJ2-1, the V gene TRBV6-1; TRBD1 matches at 7 bases. Germline CDR1 MNHNS, CDR2 SASEGT. With 7 bases clipped from V and 13 bases from J, the junction kept 16 bases outside the gene matches. The CDR3 length is 14 residues. The DNA of the CDR3 is TGTGCCAGCACTCTGAACAGGGGTGATAGGGCCCAGTTCTTC. Translating gives CASTLNRGDRAQFF.

By proportion, this clonotype is medium-sized (0.01 to 0.1%). This chain uses TRBV6-1 with TRBJ1-1; a possible D gene is TRBD1 (5 bases). The CDR3 has 13 residues. Per germline, CDR1 MNHNS and CDR2 SASEGT. V lost 7 bases to trimming and J lost 1 base, with 10 bases between them. CDR3 in DNA: TGTGCCAGCACCATAACAGGGAACACTGAAGCTTTCTTT. As protein: CASTITGNTEAFF.

This clonotype was counted only a few times. The chain recombines TRBV6-5 with TRBJ2-1; 10 bases agree with TRBD1. Matching the DNA end better, TRBJ2-5 makes the J call doubtful. The CDR3 contains 17 residues. The germline V gene has CDR1 MNHEY and CDR2 SVGAGI. CDR3 in amino acids: CASSYNGATGGRETQYF. In DNA, the CDR3 is TGTGCCAGCAGTTACAACGGCGCGACAGGGGGCCGGGAGACCCAGTACTTC.

To note about this clonotype: One end of the junction varies from germline; a read error may be responsible. The chain employs TRBV6-1 and TRBJ2-2; TRBD1 matches at 7 bases. The CDR3 totals 14 residues. The germline V gene has CDR1 MNHNS and CDR2 SASEGT. CDR3 amino acids: CASRKTGNTRELFF. CDR3 nucleotide sequence: TGTGCCAGCAGGAAGACAGGGAACACCCGGGAGCTGTTTTTT.

In the case of this clonotype: The junction and the germline gene differ at one end; a read error may be behind it. The rearrangement links TRBV6-1 to TRBJ2-4; D may correspond to TRBD1 or TRBD2 (5 bases each). Germline-derived CDR1 and CDR2 are MNHNS and SASEGT. This CDR3 has 16 amino acids. The CDR3 DNA reads as TGTGCGAGCAGCCCCACGGGGCACCGAGCCAAAGACATTCAGTACTTC. Translation gives CASSPTGHRAKDIQYF.

There are a few counts of this clonotype. The J gene is TRBJ1-2, the V gene TRBV7-2; no clear D gene. This CDR3 has 15 amino acids. Germline V lookup: CDR1 SGHTA, CDR2 FQGNSA. The V and J ends lost 6 bases and 7 bases respectively, with 21 bases between them. The DNA of the CDR3 is TGTGCCAGCAGTTCAGACCTCAGTTGGGTCGGTGGCTACACCTTC. Translated: CASSSDLSWVGGYTF.

This clonotype is classed as medium-sized. The chain couples TRBV10-3 to TRBJ2-3, with TRBD2 as a possible D gene (6 bases). V lost 6 bases and J lost 1, with 11 bases in between. The CDR3 loop spans 14 amino acids. Germline V gene data show CDR1 as ENHRY and CDR2 as SYGVKD. This chain's CDR3 is CAIRSGTGTDTQYF. DNA for the CDR3: TGTGCCATCAGGTCGGGGACTGGCACAGATACGCAGTATTTT.

The chain links TRBV28 to TRBJ2-3, with TRBD2 as a possible D gene (6 bases). The J call is doubtful: the DNA matches TRBJ2-5 better. This CDR3 spans 13 amino acids. The germline V gene has CDR1 MDHEN and CDR2 SYDVKM. The CDR3 DNA reads as TGTGCCAGCAGAACCGCCGGGAGAGAGACCCAGTACTTC. This sequence encodes CASRTAGRETQYF.

This rearrangement joins TRBV6-1 to TRBJ2-4, with TRBD2 matching 10 bases. This CDR3 is built from 13 residues. With 2 bases clipped from V and 16 bases from J, the junction kept 8 bases outside the gene matches. CDR1 and CDR2 (germline): MNHNS, SASEGT. The DNA of the CDR3 is TGTGCCAGCAGTGAAAATCTAGCGGGAGATAAATACTTC. Protein sequence: CASSENLAGDKYF.

This clonotype has more than one count but fewer than ten. The chain uses TRBV20-1 and TRBJ2-1; D possibly corresponds to TRBD2 (5 bases). This CDR3 contains 15 residues. V gave up 6 bases and J gave up 4 bases, with 19 bases separating them. CDR1 is DFQATT, CDR2 SNEGSKA, per germline (reference sequence). The CDR3 is CSAVRRELVYNEQFF. The CDR3 DNA follows: TGCAGTGCGGTTCGCCGGGAACTAGTTTACAATGAGCAGTTCTTC.

Note on this clonotype: Lacking the conserved final phenylalanine or tryptophan, this CDR3 likely reflects a read error. It is unclear where the CDR3 begins or ends on the DNA, so no DNA is shown, and the CDR3 is as TCRdb lists it. The chain employs TRBV29-1 and TRBJ2-5; TRBD2 was called by the table and not checked on the DNA. Germline CDR1 SQVTM, CDR2 ANQGSEA. The CDR3 length is 14 residues, termini included. CDR3 region: CSAGGRRGVRLPCS.

This clonotype is labeled as medium-sized (0.01 to 0.1%). The rearrangement uses TRBV6-5 and TRBJ2-1; maybe TRBD2 (6 bases). The V end was cut by 1 base, the J end by 11 bases, with 12 bases between. Germline CDR1 is MNHEY and CDR2 is SVGAGI. The CDR3 extends over 13 amino acids. CDR3: CASSYYRLAQQFF. Here the CDR3 DNA reads TGTGCCAGCAGTTACTACCGGCTAGCGCAGCAGTTCTTC.

The rearrangement uses TRBV6-1 and TRBJ1-2; 7 nucleotides line up with TRBD1. Germline V lookup: CDR1 MNHNS, CDR2 SASEGT. J was trimmed by 7 bases and V by 1 base; bases with no gene match: 6. CDR3 length: 14 amino acids. The CDR3 sequence is CASSEGLTGIGYTF. The CDR3, as DNA: TGTGCCAGCAGTGAAGGCTTGACAGGGATTGGCTACACCTTC.

This clonotype showed up just a few times. The chain is built from TRBV10-3 and TRBJ2-5; tentative D call: TRBD2 (7 bases). The DNA end lines up better with TRBJ2-7; the J call may be wrong. This CDR3 is built from 14 residues. The germline gives CDR1 ENHRY, CDR2 SYGVKD. CDR3 in DNA: TGTGCCATCAACCAAGGGGGGGTCACCTACGAGCAGTACTTC. Protein: CAINQGGVTYEQYF.

J is TRBJ2-5 and V is TRBV12-3 or TRBV12-4; D possibly matches TRBD1 or TRBD2 (5 bases each). V lost 8 bases to trimming and J lost 1 base, with 11 bases between them. The CDR3 length is 13 residues. This CDR3 reads CASLRGTQETQYF. CDR3 bases: TGTGCCAGCTTGAGGGGAACCCAAGAGACCCAGTACTTC.

V is TRBV6-1 and J is TRBJ1-6; D not certain. Looked up from germline, CDR1 is MNHNS and CDR2 is SASEGT. V lost 6 bases and J 0 bases, leaving 6 bases between the germline ends. The CDR3 runs to 14 residues. In DNA, the CDR3 is TGTGCCAGCAGGGGGAGCTCCTATAATTCACCCCTCCACTTT. Residues: CASRGSSYNSPLHF.

This clonotype has at least ten counts. The rearrangement links TRBV7-2 to TRBJ2-1; the match to TRBD1 covers 9 bases. CDR3 length equals 15 residues. The germline CDR1 and CDR2 sequences are SGHTA and FQGNSA. V lost 5 bases and J lost 9; bases outside the gene matches: 11. CDR3 sequence: CASSPRQGVWSEQFF. The CDR3 coding sequence is TGTGCCAGCAGCCCCAGACAGGGGGTTTGGAGTGAGCAGTTCTTC.

This clonotype was seen at least ten times. V gene TRBV20-1 combines with J gene TRBJ2-2; D gene uncertain. The CDR3 runs 12 residues. Trimming cost V 3 bases and J 3 bases, with 5 bases left between them. CDR1 and CDR2 from the germline V gene are DFQATT and SNEGSKA (reference sequence). The CDR3 nucleotides read TGCAGTGCTAGTTGGCACACCGGGGAGCTGTTTTTT. Amino acids: CSASWHTGELFF.

Only a few counts were recorded for this clonotype. The chain recombines TRBV27 with TRBJ2-5, with 12 bases lining up with TRBD2. The CDR3 loop spans 17 amino acids. V shed 6 bases and J 2 bases; nucleotides not matched to a gene: 10. Per the germline V gene, CDR1 is MNHEY and CDR2 is SMNVEV (reference sequence). CDR3 amino acids: CASRRLAGDPLQETQYF. The CDR3 nucleotides are TGTGCCAGCAGAAGACTAGCGGGAGATCCCTTACAAGAGACCCAGTACTTC.

On this clonotype: Germline and junction disagree at one end, which may indicate a read error. In nucleotides, the CDR3 is TGTGCCAGCAGCCTAGCGGGGGGTTACACAGAGACGCAGTACTTT. It encodes CASSLAGGYTETQYF. This sequence joins TRBV7-2 and TRBJ2-3; TRBD2 matches at 11 bases. The CDR3 has 15 amino acids. CDR1 SGHTA and CDR2 FQGNSA come from the germline V gene.

The rearrangement links TRBV6-1 to TRBJ2-3; 8 bases fit TRBD2. The CDR3 spans 17 residues. J lost 3 bases, V lost 0 bases, and 8 bases had no gene match. Germline values: CDR1 MNHNS, CDR2 SASEGT. The CDR3 DNA reads TGTGCCAGCAGTGAAGCGAGTTACGGGGGGGGGACAGATACGCAGTATTTT. As protein: CASSEASYGGGTDTQYF.

This rearrangement joins TRBV6-5 to TRBJ1-6; a possible D gene is TRBD1 (6 bases). The CDR3 has 16 amino acids. Trimming took 2 bases from V and 9 from J, leaving 17 bases between them. Germline CDR1 MNHEY, CDR2 SVGAGI. The CDR3, as DNA: TGTGCCAGCAGTTACGAGGGCAGGGGAACAGGTTCACCCCTCCACTTT. As protein: CASSYEGRGTGSPLHF.

The chain uses TRBV6-1 and TRBJ2-1, with 7 bases identical to TRBD1. J was trimmed by 7 bases and V by 6 bases; bases with no gene match: 15. Germline V gene data show CDR1 as MNHNS and CDR2 as SASEGT. This CDR3 spans 16 amino acids. The DNA of the CDR3 is TGTGCCAGCAGCGAACCCCTAAACTTGGACAGGAATGAGCAGTTCTTC. Protein sequence: CASSEPLNLDRNEQFF.

In this sample, this clonotype turned up a few times. The chain couples TRBV6-1 to TRBJ2-1, with D perhaps assigned TRBD1 or TRBD2 (7 bases each). Germline V CDR1 and CDR2: MNHNS, SASEGT. CDR3 length: 15 residues. V lost 6 bases and J lost 4, with 16 bases in between. CDR3: CASRDPGGGYNEQFF. As DNA, the CDR3 is TGTGCCAGCAGGGACCCAGGGGGGGGTTACAATGAGCAGTTCTTC.

The J gene is TRBJ1-4, the V gene TRBV27; 7 bases match TRBD1. Germline V gene data show CDR1 as MNHEY and CDR2 as SMNVEV (reference sequence). This CDR3 comprises 16 residues. V gave up 4 bases and J gave up 0 bases; unmatched junction bases: 5. The CDR3 reads CASSSRQGATNEKLFF. The CDR3 DNA sequence: TGTGCCAGCAGTTCCCGCCAGGGGGCAACTAATGAAAAACTGTTTTTT.